This T cell receptor (beta chain) was documented in a study of cytomegalovirus exposure and HLA in healthy donors. Turning to the study itself: Unique TCR beta sequences numbering about 100 million came from around 180 million T cells in an earlier analysis. General study findings and limits: TRBV6-2, TRBV6-3 and some other V segments were unresolvable in 87-base-pair reads. TCR beta V- and J-gene trimming, according to a later analysis, was linked to a missense DCLRE1C variant. The investigators catalogued about 170 TCR beta chains as cytomegalovirus-associated.

Comments on this clone: Its antigen is currently unknown.

A multiplex PCR was run with 60 Vbeta primers and 13 Jbeta primers. The protocol was immunoSEQ multiplex PCR, while the TCRdb copy is restricted to in-frame clones and leaves out a portion. The sample contains around 130,000 clones, roughly 82% of which appear only once. The CDR3 contains 15 residues. Germline V gives CDR1 LNHDA, CDR2 SQIVND (reference sequence). Trimming took off 7 bases at V and 0 bases at J, with 15 bases between the two ends. Source material: PBMCs. The rearrangement links TRBV19 to TRBJ1-1; D unresolved. This receptor was taken from a man aged 18 to 30 in good health and CMV-seropositive. The CDR3 protein is CASTRSAPMNTEAFF. The DNA of the CDR3 is TGTGCCAGTACAAGGAGCGCGCCGATGAACACTGAAGCTTTCTTT. The full variable domain, rest sourced from reference TRBV19 and TRBJ1-1, is DGGITQSPKYLFRKEGQNVTLSCEQNLNHDAMYWYRQDPGQGLRLIYYSQIVNDFQKGDIAEGYSVSREKKESFPLTVTSAQKNPTAFYLCASTRSAPMNTEAFFGQGTRLTVV.